Listed here are 15 T cell receptor beta chains from one sample, sequenced in a study of T cells after yellow fever vaccination. TCRdb itself ran the 5' RACE reads through MiXCR, one entry per CDR3 protein. Of about 69,000 distinct CDR3 sequences in the sample, approximately 5.9% were seen once. The material was CD4+ T cells sorted from PBMCs, obtained around 16 days after the first yellow fever vaccination. Every receptor here comes from a man younger than 35 who received the YFV17D yellow fever vaccine.

This clonotype was seen repeatedly, ten times or more. The chain combines TRBV7-9 with TRBJ1-5; D gene ambiguous. The CDR3 sequence is 12 residues long. CDR1 SEHNR and CDR2 FQNEAQ come from the germline V gene (reference sequence). The V end was cut by 2 bases, the J end by 8 bases, with 7 bases between. DNA of the CDR3: TGTGCCAGCAGCTTATATGAGGAGCCCCAGCATTTT. Residues: CASSLYEEPQHF.

This clonotype showed up just a few times. This chain uses TRBV5-6 with TRBJ1-4, with no clear D. This CDR3 has 16 amino acids. Germline CDR1 is SGHDT and CDR2 is YYEEEE. V lost 0 bases and J 5 bases, leaving 14 bases between the germline ends. CDR3 sequence (DNA): TGTGCCAGCAGCTTGGCGCCCGGGTCGCCGAATGAAAAACTGTTTTTT. It encodes CASSLAPGSPNEKLFF.

This clonotype was counted at least ten times. The V and J genes are TRBV20-1 and TRBJ1-4; 9 bases match TRBD1. The CDR3 has 14 amino acids. The germline V gene has CDR1 DFQATT and CDR2 SNEGSKA (reference sequence). The V and J ends lost 6 bases and 8 bases, in that order; junction bases with no gene match: 10. The DNA of the CDR3 is TGCAGTGCGCACCTTCGGACAGGGGACGAAAAACTGTTTTTT. The encoded protein is CSAHLRTGDEKLFF.

This clonotype was seen ten or more times. The rearrangement joins TRBV27 to TRBJ2-7; the D call may be TRBD1 or TRBD2 (5 bases each). Germline V gene sequence: CDR1 MNHEY, CDR2 SMNVEV (reference sequence). Trimming took 6 bases from V and 3 from J, leaving 12 bases between them. The CDR3 is 13 residues long. CDR3 in amino acids: CASSRDGIYEQYF. The CDR3 coding sequence is TGTGCCAGCAGCCGGGACGGTATCTACGAGCAGTACTTC.

This clonotype was counted many times. This chain links TRBV6-2 or TRBV6-3 with TRBJ1-5; D is unclear. The V end was cut by 1 base, the J end by 7 bases, with 11 bases between. The germline V gene encodes CDR1 MNHEY and CDR2 SVGEGT. This CDR3 is built from 14 residues. CDR3 in amino acids: CASSYYEGHQPQHF. The CDR3 DNA sequence: TGTGCCAGCAGTTACTATGAGGGCCACCAGCCCCAGCATTTT.

The sample holds many counts of this clonotype. V gene TRBV5-8 combines with J gene TRBJ2-7, with no clear D. This CDR3 is 12 amino acids long. The V gene's germline CDR1 is SGHTS and CDR2 YDEGEE. The V and J ends lost 4 bases and 4 bases respectively, with 9 bases between them. CDR3 bases: TGTGCCAGCAGCACTCAGGCTTACGAGCAGTACGTC. Translation: CASSTQAYEQYV.

This chain uses TRBV4-3 with TRBJ2-7; 8 bases agree with TRBD1. The CDR3 consists of 14 residues. Germline V CDR1 and CDR2: LGHNA, YSLEER. Unmatched junction bases numbered 6, after V lost 4 bases and J lost 4 bases. CDR3 sequence (DNA): TGCGCCAGCAGCCCGGACAGGGCTCCGTACGAGCAGTACTTC. Its translation is CASSPDRAPYEQYF.

CDR3 nucleotides: TGTGCCAGCAGTTTAGGAGGCAGCTACACCGGGGAGCTGTTTTTT. Protein sequence: CASSLGGSYTGELFF. This chain joins TRBV12-3 or TRBV12-4 and TRBJ2-2; D is unclear. Trimming pared 1 base from V and 3 bases from J, leaving 9 bases between. This CDR3 is 15 amino acids long.

The table lists this clonotype with a few counts. The V gene is TRBV18, the J gene TRBJ2-5; D unresolved. Trimming cost V 2 bases and J 4 bases, with 8 bases left between them. The germline gives CDR1 KGHSH, CDR2 LQKENI. The CDR3 runs 13 residues. The CDR3 protein is CASSPGSRETQYF. The CDR3 nucleotides are TGTGCCAGCTCACCAGGGTCGAGAGAGACCCAGTACTTC.

This clonotype has ten or more counts. The rearrangement uses TRBV3-1 and TRBJ1-4; D is ambiguous. CDR3 length: 14 amino acids. Germline CDR1 LGHDT, CDR2 YNNKEL (reference sequence). Trimming shortened V by 4 bases and J by 4 bases, and 10 bases separated the two germline ends. CDR3 nucleotide sequence: TGTGCCAGCAGCCCGTCGGCGAGTAATGAAAAACTGTTTTTT. It yields the protein CASSPSASNEKLFF.

This clonotype has a count of ten or more. In nucleotides, the CDR3 is TGCAGTGCTCGGGTCTCGGCAATAGGGACCCAGTACTTC. Translated, it gives CSARVSAIGTQYF. The rearrangement uses TRBV20-1 and TRBJ2-5; no definite D call. Germline values: CDR1 DFQATT, CDR2 SNEGSKA (reference sequence). The V end was cut by 5 bases, the J end by 7 bases, with 17 bases between. This CDR3 comprises 13 residues.

At least ten counts were recorded for this clonotype. The V gene is TRBV6-2 or TRBV6-3, the J gene TRBJ2-7; D gene unclear. The germline gives CDR1 MNHEY, CDR2 SVGEGT. This CDR3 has 14 amino acids. Trimming took 4 bases from V and 0 from J, leaving 10 bases between them. The CDR3 coding sequence is TGTGCCAGCAGTTCGGGTGGTCGCTCCTACGAGCAGTACGTC. Its translation is CASSSGGRSYEQYV.

This clonotype was picked up many times. The chain combines TRBV20-1 with TRBJ2-5; perhaps TRBD2 as D (5 bases). The CDR3 length is 15 residues. Germline V gene lookup returns CDR1 DFQATT and CDR2 SNEGSKA (reference sequence). The V gene lost 2 bases and the J gene lost 7 bases, with 20 bases spanning the gap. The CDR3 spells CSARSPSSRSGTQYF. CDR3 coding DNA: TGCAGTGCTAGATCTCCTAGCTCTCGATCTGGGACCCAGTACTTC.

This clonotype showed up many times. The J gene is TRBJ2-7, the V gene TRBV21-1; TRBD1 was called by the table and not checked on the DNA. TRBV21-1 constitutes a pseudogene. The CDR3 sequence is 16 residues long. The CDR3 region has the DNA TGTGCCAGCAGCAAAGCGCGGACAGGGGCGACCTACGAGCAGTACGTC. It codes for CASSKARTGATYEQYV.

The table lists this clonotype with many counts. This chain connects TRBV7-2 to TRBJ2-1; D is perhaps TRBD1 (5 bases). V was trimmed by 2 bases and J by 3 bases, leaving 11 bases between them. The germline gives CDR1 SGHTA, CDR2 FQGNSA. The CDR3 covers 15 residues. As DNA, the CDR3 is TGTGCCAGCAGCTTACGCAGGGAAAGCTACAATGAGCAGTTCTTC. This encodes CASSLRRESYNEQFF.